The 21 T cell receptor beta chains reported below all come from one sample, sequenced in a study of human CD8 memory T cell subsets. A UMI-labeled 5' RACE approach was the method that produced the TCR beta libraries. TCRdb re-called the 5' RACE reads; every CDR3 protein appears as one record, without DNA. The sample table sets out about 9,300 distinct CDR3 sequences. Sequencing was performed on CD8+ T cells from PBMCs. These receptors were taken from a human donor in good health.

J is TRBJ2-3 and V is TRBV14; the TCRdb call, TRBD2, lacks DNA for checking. The length of the CDR3 is 15 residues. The germline V gene encodes CDR1 SGHDN and CDR2 FVKESK. CDR3 region: CASSQSGGSTDTQYF. The full variable domain, with the rest looked up from reference TRBV14 and TRBJ2-3, is EAGVTQFPSHSVIEKGQTVTLRCDPISGHDNLYWYRRVMGKEIKFLLHFVKESKQDESGMPNNRFLAERTGGTYSTLKVQPAELEDSGVYFCASSQSGGSTDTQYFGPGTRLTVL.

This chain links TRBV4-1 with TRBJ1-1; without DNA, the TCRdb call of TRBD1 cannot be checked. In germline, CDR1 is MGHRA, CDR2 YSYEKL. The CDR3 is 15 amino acids. The CDR3 sequence: CASSLADSLNTEAFF.

The chain recombines TRBV2 with TRBJ2-7; as DNA is missing, the TRBD2 call by TCRdb cannot be tested. Per germline, CDR1 SNHLY and CDR2 FYNNEI. This CDR3 has 13 amino acids. The CDR3 spells CAITSGSSYEQYF.

The genes are TRBV12-3 or TRBV12-4 and TRBJ1-2; the D call from TCRdb, TRBD1, cannot be confirmed without DNA. The CDR3 loop spans 15 amino acids. This chain's CDR3 is CASSLDAGHLGGYTF.

CDR3 sequence: CASSLPGQGYSYGYTF. The rearrangement joins TRBV7-2 to TRBJ1-2; TCRdb outputs TRBD1, but without DNA this stays unchecked. Germline CDR1 SGHTA, CDR2 FQGNSA. The CDR3 spans 16 residues.

The genes are TRBV12-3 or TRBV12-4 and TRBJ2-1; TCRdb lists TRBD2, though no DNA is available to test this call. The CDR3 sequence is 15 residues long. CDR3 sequence: CASSITAGDYNEQFF.

The chain uses TRBV7-9 and TRBJ2-7; the D call from TCRdb, TRBD1, cannot be confirmed without DNA. Germline V CDR1 and CDR2: SEHNR, FQNEAQ (reference sequence). The CDR3 has 16 residues. The CDR3 sequence: CASSTYTGTVTYEQYF.

V gene TRBV20-1 combines with J gene TRBJ1-5; no DNA is available, so the TRBD1 call from TCRdb remains unchecked. CDR3 size: 15 residues. From germline, CDR1 is DFQATT and CDR2 SNEGSKA (reference sequence). The CDR3 is CSATTGGEIDQPQHF.

This clonotype registers medium-sized by frequency. This rearrangement joins TRBV29-1 to TRBJ1-3. CDR3 length: 15 amino acids. Looked up from germline, CDR1 is SQVTM and CDR2 is ANQGSEA. This chain's CDR3 is CSVEDLETSGNTIYF.

This rearrangement joins TRBV19 to TRBJ1-1. There are 15 residues in the CDR3. The germline V gene has CDR1 LNHDA and CDR2 SQIVND (reference sequence). The CDR3 region is CASSWAGSQNTEAFF.

The V gene is TRBV7-2, the J gene TRBJ1-1. This CDR3 comprises 14 residues. Germline values: CDR1 SGHTA, CDR2 FQGNSA. CDR3 loop: CASSLTIRDAEAFF.

This chain joins TRBV6-5 and TRBJ2-6. CDR3 length equals 14 residues. Germline assignment: CDR1 MNHEY and CDR2 SVGAGI. The chain's CDR3 is CASQESSGANVLTF.

The chain combines TRBV6-2 or TRBV6-3 with TRBJ2-3; TCRdb's assignment of TRBD1 cannot be checked, as there is no DNA. Germline assignment: CDR1 MNHEY and CDR2 SVGEGT. This CDR3 is built from 16 residues. The CDR3 here is CASIGFRDTSTDTQYF.

V gene TRBV5-1 combines with J gene TRBJ2-1; TCRdb lists TRBD1, though no DNA is available to test this call. Germline loops: CDR1 SGHRS, CDR2 YFSETQ. This CDR3 is built from 21 residues. The CDR3 reads CASSLGPGQTGAVSSYNEQFF.

The chain uses TRBV12-3 or TRBV12-4 and TRBJ2-7. CDR3 length equals 12 residues. The CDR3 here is CASSSSHYEQYF.

The CDR3 reads CASSKASGVVETQYF. The rearrangement joins TRBV21-1 to TRBJ2-5; TCRdb's assignment of TRBD1 cannot be checked, as there is no DNA. TRBV21-1 is deemed a pseudogene. The CDR3 is 15 residues long.

This clonotype is identified as medium-sized from frequency. The V gene is TRBV29-1, the J gene TRBJ2-7; absent DNA, TCRdb's TRBD2 call cannot be checked. Germline V gene lookup returns CDR1 SQVTM and CDR2 ANQGSEA. This CDR3 region has 14 residues. The CDR3 loop reads CSVDGLAGTYEQYF.

This clonotype ranks as medium-sized in terms of frequency. The genes are TRBV7-9 and TRBJ1-5; TCRdb reports TRBD1, a call that lacks DNA to check it against. Germline CDR1 and CDR2: SEHNR and FQNEAQ (reference sequence). CDR3 length: 14 residues. The CDR3 loop is CASSLVGAGEPQHF.

The chain links TRBV28 to TRBJ2-3; TCRdb outputs TRBD2, but without DNA this stays unchecked. CDR3 size: 14 residues. CDR1 MDHEN and CDR2 SYDVKM come from the germline V gene. The CDR3 sequence: CASRKLAETDTQYF.

The chain uses TRBV5-1 and TRBJ2-1; TCRdb gives TRBD2 as the D gene, but with no DNA this cannot be confirmed. The CDR3 extends over 17 amino acids. The V gene's germline CDR1 is SGHRS and CDR2 YFSETQ. The CDR3 loop reads CASSDSGRASSYNEQFF.

This clonotype is identified as medium-sized from frequency. The rearrangement uses TRBV15 and TRBJ2-7; TCRdb reports TRBD2, a call that lacks DNA to check it against. This CDR3 comprises 15 residues. Germline V gene sequence: CDR1 LNHNV, CDR2 YYDKDF (reference sequence). CDR3 in amino acids: CATSRDQGRRDEQYF. The whole variable domain, remainder taken from reference TRBV15 and TRBJ2-7, is DAMVIQNPRYQVTQFGKPVTLSCSQTLNHNVMYWYQQKSSQAPKLLFHYYDKDFNNEADTPDNFQSRRPNTSFCFLDIRSPGLGDTAMYLCATSRDQGRRDEQYFGPGTRLTVT.